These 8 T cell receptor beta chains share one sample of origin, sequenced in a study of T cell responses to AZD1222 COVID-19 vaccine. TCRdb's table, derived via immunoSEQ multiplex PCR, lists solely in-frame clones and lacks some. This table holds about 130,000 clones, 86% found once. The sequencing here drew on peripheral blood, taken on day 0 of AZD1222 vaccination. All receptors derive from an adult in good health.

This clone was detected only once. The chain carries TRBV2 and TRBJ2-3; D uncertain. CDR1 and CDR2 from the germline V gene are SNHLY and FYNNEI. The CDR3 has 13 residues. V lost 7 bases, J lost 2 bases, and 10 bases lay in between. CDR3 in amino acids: CASTEPFTDTQYF. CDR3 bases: TGTGCCAGCACCGAACCGTTCACAGATACGCAGTATTTT.

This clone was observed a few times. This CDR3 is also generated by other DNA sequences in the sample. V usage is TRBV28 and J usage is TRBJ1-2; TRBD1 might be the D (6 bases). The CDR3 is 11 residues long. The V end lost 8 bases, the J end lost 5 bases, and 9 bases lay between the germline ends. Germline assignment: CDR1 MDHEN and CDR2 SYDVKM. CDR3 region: CASGQLYGYTF. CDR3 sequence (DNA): TGTGCCAGCGGACAGCTTTATGGCTACACCTTC.

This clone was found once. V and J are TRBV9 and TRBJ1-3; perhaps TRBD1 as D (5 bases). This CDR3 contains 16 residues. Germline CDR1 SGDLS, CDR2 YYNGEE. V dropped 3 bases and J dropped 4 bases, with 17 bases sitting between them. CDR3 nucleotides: TGTGCCAGCAGCGCGAGTCATTCAGGGAGCGGAAACACCATATATTTT. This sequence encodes CASSASHSGSGNTIYF.

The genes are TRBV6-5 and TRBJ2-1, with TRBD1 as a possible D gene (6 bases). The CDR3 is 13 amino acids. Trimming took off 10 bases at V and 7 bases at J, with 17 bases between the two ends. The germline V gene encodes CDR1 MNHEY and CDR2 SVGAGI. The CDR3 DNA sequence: TGTGCCACGACCAAACCCGGGACAAATGAGCAGTTCTTC. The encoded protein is CATTKPGTNEQFF.

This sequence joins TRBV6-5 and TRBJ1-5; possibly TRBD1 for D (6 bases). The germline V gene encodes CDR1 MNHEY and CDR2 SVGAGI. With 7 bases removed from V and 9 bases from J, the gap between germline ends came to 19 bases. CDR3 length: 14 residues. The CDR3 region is CASTDSKGVGPQHF. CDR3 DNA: TGTGCCAGCACTGACTCCAAGGGGGTTGGGCCCCAGCATTTT.

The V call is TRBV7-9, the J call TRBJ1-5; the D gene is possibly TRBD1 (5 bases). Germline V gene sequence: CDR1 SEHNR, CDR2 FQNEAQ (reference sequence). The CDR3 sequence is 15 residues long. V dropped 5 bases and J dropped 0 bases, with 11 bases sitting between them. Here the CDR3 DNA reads TGTGCCAGCAGCCCGGGGGGGTATAGCAATCAGCCCCAGCATTTT. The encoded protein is CASSPGGYSNQPQHF.

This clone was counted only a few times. CDR3 sequence (DNA): TGCGCCAGCAGCCTTTTGACGACAGGACCGTGGTTCTTC. This encodes CASSLLTTGPWFF. The chain links TRBV5-1 to TRBJ2-1, with a tentative D call TRBD1 (6 bases). V shed 4 bases and J shed 15 bases, with 20 bases lying between them. Germline CDR1 and CDR2: SGHRS and YFSETQ. This CDR3 is built from 13 residues.

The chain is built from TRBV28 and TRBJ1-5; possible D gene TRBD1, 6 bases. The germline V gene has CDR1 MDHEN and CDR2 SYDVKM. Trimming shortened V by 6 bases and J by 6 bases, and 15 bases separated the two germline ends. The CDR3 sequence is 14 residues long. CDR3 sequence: CASRLAGDGQPQHF. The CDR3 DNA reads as TGTGCCAGCAGGCTTGCAGGGGATGGTCAGCCCCAGCATTTT.